Sequencing of this T cell receptor beta chain was carried out in a study of control samples from healthy donors and cancer patients. Repertoires were generated with immunoSEQ multiplex PCR, while TCRdb's copy carries only in-frame clones and drops some. The data contain around 30,000 clones, approximately 90% of them singletons. This CDR3 contains 17 residues. V lost 6 bases to trimming and J lost 0 bases, with 20 bases between them. Germline CDR1 and CDR2: LNHDA and SQIVND (reference sequence). This sequence joins TRBV19 and TRBJ1-1, with D perhaps matching TRBD1 (5 bases). The clonotype originates from a woman in her forties with lung cancer. The sample was PBMCs. CDR3 amino acids: CASSPDRGTIMNTEAFF. CDR3 DNA: TGTGCCAGTAGCCCTGATAGAGGGACCATCATGAACACTGAAGCTTTCTTT.